These 23 T cell receptor beta chains were all obtained from the same sample, sequenced in a study of response to subunit inactivated influenza vaccine. TCRdb reprocessed the RT-PCR reads via MiXCR and lists one record per CDR3 protein. Here the sample spans about 500,000 distinct CDR3 sequences, 16% being singletons. The specimen was CD4+ T cells sorted from PBMCs, collected approximately 25 months after vaccination. The receptors originated from a man aged 45 to 75 who received an inactivated influenza vaccine.

The chain is built from TRBV6-2 or TRBV6-3 and TRBJ1-3; 7 nucleotides agree with TRBD1. The CDR3 sequence is 16 residues long. The germline gives CDR1 MNHEY, CDR2 SVGEGT. The junction had 16 bases not matched to a gene; V was cut back by 7 bases and J by 7 bases. CDR3 nucleotides: TGTGCCAGCACCTCAACGGACAGGCCCCCACGGAACACCATATATTTT. Translated, it gives CASTSTDRPPRNTIYF.

Only a few counts were recorded for this clonotype. The rearrangement uses TRBV12-3 or TRBV12-4 and TRBJ2-7; a weak D match, TRBD2 (5 bases). This CDR3 is 14 amino acids long. V was trimmed by 4 bases and J by 3 bases, leaving 13 bases between them. The CDR3 reads CASSSSSGSYEQYF. DNA for the CDR3: TGTGCCAGCAGTTCAAGCAGTGGGAGCTACGAGCAGTACTTC.

The V call is TRBV27, the J call TRBJ2-7; a possible D gene is TRBD1 (5 bases). This CDR3 has 15 residues. Germline CDR1 is MNHEY and CDR2 is SMNVEV (reference sequence). Trimming took off 5 bases at V and 2 bases at J, with 16 bases between the two ends. The CDR3 sequence is CASSQRYTGTYEQYF. The CDR3 DNA is TGTGCCAGCAGTCAACGATATACAGGTACCTACGAGCAGTACTTC.

This rearrangement joins TRBV28 to TRBJ2-2; D possibly corresponds to TRBD2 (5 bases). CDR3 length equals 10 residues. Germline V lookup: CDR1 MDHEN, CDR2 SYDVKM. CDR3 sequence (DNA): TGTGGTTCGGGGACCGGGGAGCTGTTTTTT. This codes for CGSGTGELFF.

This clonotype showed up many times. V is TRBV14 and J is TRBJ2-1; unclear D gene. CDR1 is SGHDN and CDR2 is FVKESK in the germline V gene. V was trimmed by 0 bases and J by 4 bases, leaving 7 bases between them. This CDR3 is 14 amino acids long. CDR3 loop: CASSQDLGYNEQFF. DNA for the CDR3: TGTGCCAGCAGCCAAGATTTGGGGTACAATGAGCAGTTCTTC.

The chain recombines TRBV20-1 with TRBJ2-3; 9 positions agree with TRBD1. Germline loops: CDR1 DFQATT, CDR2 SNEGSKA (reference sequence). The V gene end was trimmed by 5 bases and the J gene end by 1 base; junction bases not matched to a gene: 7. The CDR3 is 15 residues long. The CDR3 nucleotides read TGCAGTGCTTTGGACAGGGGAATTGGCACAGATACGCAGTATTTT. This gives the protein CSALDRGIGTDTQYF.

Concerning this clonotype: Relative to the germline gene, one junction end is altered; a read error may explain this. The CDR3 sequence: CSARSTGHTRELFF. The CDR3 DNA reads as TGCAGTGCTAGGTCGACAGGACACACCAGGGAGCTGTTTTTT. J is TRBJ2-2 and V is TRBV20-1; D is possibly TRBD1 (6 bases). The CDR3 length is 14 residues. The germline CDR1 and CDR2 sequences are DFQATT and SNEGSKA (reference sequence).

The CDR3 sequence is CASNTGGANTEAFF. Here the CDR3 DNA reads TGTGCCAGCAACACAGGGGGGGCGAACACTGAAGCTTTCTTT. The chain links TRBV12-3 or TRBV12-4 to TRBJ1-1, with 8 bases that match TRBD1. After removal of 7 bases from V and 1 base from J, the junction contained 5 bases not matched to a gene. The CDR3 covers 14 residues.

The chain links TRBV10-3 to TRBJ2-7, with TRBD1 identical over 10 bases. Germline values: CDR1 ENHRY, CDR2 SYGVKD. The CDR3 has 14 residues. J lost 3 bases, V lost 8 bases, and 7 bases had no gene match. The CDR3 region is CAIGQGTGVYEQYF. CDR3 coding DNA: TGTGCCATCGGACAGGGGACAGGGGTCTACGAGCAGTACTTC.

The V gene is TRBV6-1, the J gene TRBJ1-1; TRBD1 matches 10 bases. This CDR3 spans 16 amino acids. The V gene's germline CDR1 is MNHNS and CDR2 SASEGT. Germline trimming cut 6 bases from V and 4 bases from J; bases unmatched to any gene: 11. DNA for the CDR3: TGTGCCAGCAGCCCCCCTCTAGGACAGGGGGGCACTGAAGCTTTCTTT. It translates to CASSPPLGQGGTEAFF.

This clonotype was seen repeatedly, ten times or more. The chain joins TRBV12-3 or TRBV12-4 to TRBJ1-2; D call uncertain. CDR3 length: 11 residues. Trimming stripped 6 bases from V and 5 bases from J, with 7 bases between. CDR3 nucleotides: TGTGCCAGCAGCTCGAGATATGGCTACACCTTC. Its protein product is CASSSRYGYTF.

The V and J genes are TRBV12-3 or TRBV12-4 and TRBJ2-5; 8 positions agree with TRBD2. With V trimmed by 7 bases and J by 6 bases, 4 bases remained unmatched. The CDR3 has 12 amino acids. This CDR3 is CASTREGQTQYF. CDR3 nucleotides: TGTGCCAGCACCCGGGAGGGCCAGACCCAGTACTTC.

This clonotype was counted ten times or more. The gene calls are TRBV4-3 and TRBJ1-2; tentatively, D is TRBD1 (6 bases). This CDR3 contains 19 residues. Germline CDR1 and CDR2: LGHNA and YSLEER. Trimming took off 0 bases at V and 5 bases at J, with 25 bases between the two ends. The CDR3 protein is CASSQDHGDLTGLGYGYTF. Written as DNA, the CDR3 is TGCGCCAGCAGCCAAGATCACGGGGACCTAACAGGGTTGGGATATGGCTACACCTTC.

This clonotype was detected a few times. The rearrangement links TRBV7-9 to TRBJ2-1; 7 nucleotides match TRBD2. With 4 bases clipped from V and 4 bases from J, the junction kept 10 bases outside the gene matches. This CDR3 has 16 residues. The V gene's germline CDR1 is SEHNR and CDR2 FQNEAQ (reference sequence). The CDR3 DNA reads as TGTGCCAGCAGCTCCGGTAGACGGGAGGATTACAATGAGCAGTTCTTC. Protein sequence: CASSSGRREDYNEQFF.

This chain joins TRBV20-1 and TRBJ2-7; no firm D call. The CDR3 contains 14 residues. Between the trimmed V and J ends, which lost 6 bases and 2 bases, there was a span of 17 bases. Germline V CDR1 and CDR2: DFQATT, SNEGSKA (reference sequence). CDR3 DNA: TGCAGTGCCACGGCCGAGCCGATTACCTACGAGCAGTACTTC. It translates to CSATAEPITYEQYF.

This clonotype was picked up a small number of times. V usage is TRBV9 and J usage is TRBJ2-7; D call uncertain. The CDR3 covers 14 residues. CDR1 is SGDLS, CDR2 YYNGEE, per germline. The V end lost 0 bases, the J end lost 1 base, and 8 bases lay between the germline ends. The chain's CDR3 is CASSVEVASYEQYF. The DNA for the CDR3 is TGTGCCAGCAGCGTAGAGGTGGCATCCTACGAGCAGTACTTC.

V gene TRBV10-2 combines with J gene TRBJ2-7; no clear D. The CDR3 spans 16 residues. The V gene's germline CDR1 is WSHSY and CDR2 SAAADI. The V end lost 2 bases, the J end lost 7 bases, and 21 bases lay between the germline ends. The CDR3 nucleotides are TGCGCCAGCAGTGAGCCGTACACGAAACATCTGTATGAGCAGTACTTC. This translates into CASSEPYTKHLYEQYF.

V gene TRBV19 combines with J gene TRBJ2-1; 11 positions match TRBD2. Germline V gene lookup returns CDR1 LNHDA and CDR2 SQIVND (reference sequence). V trimming: 7 bases; J trimming: 4 bases; junction bases outside the gene matches: 9. The CDR3 runs 16 residues. The CDR3 DNA reads TGTGCCAGTAACTCTCCAACTAGCGGGGGTTACAATGAGCAGTTCTTC. This encodes CASNSPTSGGYNEQFF. Drawing the rest from reference TRBV19 and TRBJ2-1, the complete variable domain is DGGITQSPKYLFRKEGQNVTLSCEQNLNHDAMYWYRQDPGQGLRLIYYSQIVNDFQKGDIAEGYSVSREKKESFPLTVTSAQKNPTAFYLCASNSPTSGGYNEQFFGPGTRLTVL.

There are a few counts of this clonotype. The rearrangement uses TRBV27 and TRBJ1-4; D gene unclear. The V end lost 2 bases, the J end lost 5 bases, and 12 bases lay between the germline ends. The CDR3 length is 15 residues. Looked up from germline, CDR1 is MNHEY and CDR2 is SMNVEV (reference sequence). CDR3 in amino acids: CASSLSRRENEKLFF. Here the CDR3 DNA reads TGTGCCAGCAGTTTAAGTCGGAGGGAGAATGAAAAACTGTTTTTT.

This clonotype was recorded a few times. As DNA, the CDR3 is TGCGCCAGCAGCCAAGAGCTTGGAAACACCATATATTTT. The encoded protein is CASSQELGNTIYF. The chain combines TRBV4-1 with TRBJ1-3, with unresolved D. From germline, CDR1 is MGHRA and CDR2 YSYEKL. CDR3 length: 13 residues. The germline V and J ends were trimmed by 0 bases and 3 bases, with 3 bases remaining between them.

This clonotype occurred a few times. The V call is TRBV7-2, the J call TRBJ2-1; 13 positions match TRBD2. With V trimmed by 4 bases and J by 10 bases, 7 bases remained unmatched. This CDR3 contains 15 residues. Germline assignment: CDR1 SGHTA and CDR2 FQGNSA. The CDR3 reads CASSSRLAGGAEQFF. CDR3 nucleotides: TGTGCCAGCAGCTCGCGACTAGCGGGAGGAGCGGAGCAGTTCTTC.

This clonotype was detected ten times or more. The chain has TRBV27 and TRBJ2-7, with D tentatively TRBD2 (6 bases). V shed 8 bases and J shed 2 bases, with 13 bases lying between them. From germline, CDR1 is MNHEY and CDR2 SMNVEV (reference sequence). This CDR3 is 13 amino acids long. In DNA form, the CDR3 reads TGTGCCAGCGCGGAGGGGACTCCCTACGAGCAGTACTTC. Protein sequence: CASAEGTPYEQYF.

This chain connects TRBV20-1 to TRBJ2-1; 11 nucleotides align to TRBD2. The V segment lost 3 bases and the J segment 7 bases; nucleotides outside the gene matches: 11. This CDR3 is built from 16 residues. Looked up from germline, CDR1 is DFQATT and CDR2 is SNEGSKA (reference sequence). The CDR3 region is CSASTHLAGGFNEQFF. Here the CDR3 DNA reads TGCAGTGCTAGTACTCATCTAGCGGGGGGTTTTAATGAGCAGTTCTTC.